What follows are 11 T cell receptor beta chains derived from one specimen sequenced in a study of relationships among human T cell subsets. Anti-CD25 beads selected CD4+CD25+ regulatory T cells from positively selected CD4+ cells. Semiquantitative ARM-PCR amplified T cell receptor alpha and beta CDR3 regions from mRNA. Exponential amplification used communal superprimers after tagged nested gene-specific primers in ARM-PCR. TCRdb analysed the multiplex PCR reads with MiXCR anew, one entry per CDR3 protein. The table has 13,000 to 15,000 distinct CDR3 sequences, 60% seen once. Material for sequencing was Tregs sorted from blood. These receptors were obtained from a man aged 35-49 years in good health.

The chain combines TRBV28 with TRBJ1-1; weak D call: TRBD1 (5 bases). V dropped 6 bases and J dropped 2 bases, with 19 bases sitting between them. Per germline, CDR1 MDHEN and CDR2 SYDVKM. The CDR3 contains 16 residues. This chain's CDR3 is CASRLKGLGNNTEAFF. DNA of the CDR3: TGTGCCAGCAGGCTAAAGGGGCTGGGGAACAACACTGAAGCTTTCTTT.

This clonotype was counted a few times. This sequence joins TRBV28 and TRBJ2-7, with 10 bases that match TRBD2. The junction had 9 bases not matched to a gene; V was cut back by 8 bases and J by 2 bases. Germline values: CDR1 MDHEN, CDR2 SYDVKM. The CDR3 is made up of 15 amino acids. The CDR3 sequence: CASATAGLAPYEQYF. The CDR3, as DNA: TGTGCCAGCGCCACGGCGGGACTAGCGCCCTACGAGCAGTACTTC.

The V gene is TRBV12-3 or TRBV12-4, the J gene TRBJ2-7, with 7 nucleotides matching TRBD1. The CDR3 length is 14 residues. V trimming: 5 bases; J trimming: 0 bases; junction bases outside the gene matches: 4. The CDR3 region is CASSKQGPSYEQYF. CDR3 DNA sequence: TGTGCCAGCAGTAAACAGGGGCCCTCCTACGAGCAGTACTTC.

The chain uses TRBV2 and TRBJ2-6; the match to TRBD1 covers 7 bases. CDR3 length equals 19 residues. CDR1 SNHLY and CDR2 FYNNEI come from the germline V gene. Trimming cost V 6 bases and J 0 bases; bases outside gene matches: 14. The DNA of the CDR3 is TGTGCCAGCAGGCAAGCGACAGGGAGATCGGGCTCTGGGGCCAACGTCCTGACTTTC. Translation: CASRQATGRSGSGANVLTF.

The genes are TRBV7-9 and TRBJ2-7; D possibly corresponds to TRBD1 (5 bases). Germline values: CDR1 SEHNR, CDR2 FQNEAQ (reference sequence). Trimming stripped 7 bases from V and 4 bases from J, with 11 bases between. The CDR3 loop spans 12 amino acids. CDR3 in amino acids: CASTLGPYEQYF. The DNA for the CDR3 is TGTGCCAGCACCTTGGGGCCTTACGAGCAGTACTTC.

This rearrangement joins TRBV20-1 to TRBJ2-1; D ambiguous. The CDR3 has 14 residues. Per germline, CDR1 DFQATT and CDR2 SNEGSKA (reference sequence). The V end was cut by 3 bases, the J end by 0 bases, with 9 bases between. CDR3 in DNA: TGCAGTGCTAGTGTTCCGCTCTCCTACAATGAGCAGTTCTTC. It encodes CSASVPLSYNEQFF.

DNA for the CDR3: TGTGCCAGCAGCTTCACTACCTCCTACAATGAGCAGTTCTTC. Amino acids: CASSFTTSYNEQFF. The chain links TRBV11-2 to TRBJ2-1, with D hard to call. CDR3 length equals 14 residues. V was shortened by 3 bases and J by 0 bases, with 6 bases between the two germline ends. Germline CDR1 is SGHAT and CDR2 is FQNNGV.

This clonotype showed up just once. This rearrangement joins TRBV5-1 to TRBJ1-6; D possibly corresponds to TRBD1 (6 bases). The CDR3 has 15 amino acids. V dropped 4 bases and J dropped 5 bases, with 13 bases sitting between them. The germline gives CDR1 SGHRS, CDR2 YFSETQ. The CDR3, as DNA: TGCGCCAGCAGCACCTCGACAGGAGATAATTCACCCCTCCACTTT. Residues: CASSTSTGDNSPLHF.

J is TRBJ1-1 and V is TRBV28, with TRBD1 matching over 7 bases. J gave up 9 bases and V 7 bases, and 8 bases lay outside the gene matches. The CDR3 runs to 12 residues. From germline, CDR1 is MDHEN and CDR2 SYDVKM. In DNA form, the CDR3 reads TGTGCCAGCACCCCCGACAGGGTTAAAGCTTTCTTT. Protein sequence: CASTPDRVKAFF.

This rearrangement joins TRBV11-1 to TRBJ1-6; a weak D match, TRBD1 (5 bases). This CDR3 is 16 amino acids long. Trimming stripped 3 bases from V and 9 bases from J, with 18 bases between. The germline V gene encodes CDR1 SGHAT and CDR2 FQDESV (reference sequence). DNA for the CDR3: TGTGCCAGCAGCTTGGGACGACAGTTACGGAGTTCACCCCTCCACTTT. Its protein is CASSLGRQLRSSPLHF.

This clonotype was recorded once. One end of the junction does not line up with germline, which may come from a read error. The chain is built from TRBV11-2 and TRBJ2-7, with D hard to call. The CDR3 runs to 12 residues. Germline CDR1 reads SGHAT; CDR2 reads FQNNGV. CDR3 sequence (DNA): TGTGCCAGCAGCTTAGAGGTCTACGGGCAGTACTTC. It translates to CASSLEVYGQYF.